A single sample gave rise to the 6 T cell receptor beta chains below, sequenced in a study of T cells after yellow fever vaccination (dated by TCRdb to between 2018 and 2021). The sample's treatment or condition label, in plain terms: live attenuated yellow fever vaccine strain. The method was 5' RACE. The sequencer listed for this sample is Illumina HiSeq 2500. Through fastp at Q25 and MiXCR, TCRdb rebuilt clones from the public reads, retaining in-frame beta chains. Duplicate CDR3 protein sequences are folded into a single record with the most common DNA and genes. The table for this sample lists a few hundred thousand distinct CDR3 sequences; about 7% of them were counted only once. The leading ten clones occupy about 1% of the sample. The sequencing here drew on CD4+ T cells sorted from PBMCs, taken on the day of the yellow fever booster vaccination. These receptor sequences come from a man aged 25-40 years who received the YFV17D yellow fever vaccine.

Only a few counts were recorded for this clonotype. This chain joins TRBV6-6 and TRBJ2-7; D gene ambiguous. V was pared by 5 bases and J by 3 bases, with 8 bases between. The CDR3 has 12 residues. Germline V CDR1 and CDR2: MNHNY, SVGAGI (reference sequence). This CDR3 is CASSRRFYEQYF. As DNA, the CDR3 is TGTGCCAGCAGTCGACGGTTCTACGAGCAGTACTTC.

This clonotype was detected many times. This rearrangement joins TRBV3-1 to TRBJ2-1, with D possibly TRBD1 on 5 matching bases. V was trimmed by 4 bases and J by 2 bases, leaving 12 bases between them. The length of the CDR3 is 15 residues. In germline, CDR1 is LGHDT, CDR2 YNNKEL (reference sequence). CDR3 loop: CASSLTDSTYNEQFF. In nucleotides, the CDR3 is TGTGCCAGCAGCCTCACAGACAGCACCTACAATGAGCAGTTCTTC.

In its sample, this clonotype was seen many times. The chain links TRBV6-5 to TRBJ1-1; 7 bases match TRBD1. Germline values: CDR1 MNHEY, CDR2 SVGAGI. Losses at the gene ends were 0 bases for V and 0 bases for J; bases not matched to a gene: 7. The CDR3 has 17 residues. As DNA, the CDR3 is TGTGCCAGCAGTTACTCGGGACGACAGGGATTGAACACTGAAGCTTTCTTT. It encodes CASSYSGRQGLNTEAFF.

This clonotype appeared a few times. The chain is built from TRBV20-1 and TRBJ2-7; 10 bases align to TRBD2. CDR1 is DFQATT, CDR2 SNEGSKA, per germline (reference sequence). The CDR3 runs to 15 residues. Losses at the gene ends were 3 bases for V and 4 bases for J; bases not matched to a gene: 9. The DNA of the CDR3 is TGCAGTGCTAGTTCCCTAGCGGGAGTAATGTACGAGCAGTACTTC. Residues: CSASSLAGVMYEQYF.

This clonotype has more than one count but fewer than ten. This chain joins TRBV20-1 and TRBJ2-7, with 9 bases matching TRBD2. This CDR3 region has 15 residues. Germline V gene lookup returns CDR1 DFQATT and CDR2 SNEGSKA (reference sequence). Trimming took 2 bases from V and 6 from J; bases not matched to a gene: 11. CDR3 sequence (DNA): TGCAGTGCTAGATCGCGGGAGGGGGCGGGGGGCGAGCAGTACTTC. Protein: CSARSREGAGGEQYF.

This clonotype has a count of ten or more. The chain combines TRBV28 with TRBJ2-3, with D possibly TRBD1 on 6 matching bases. Germline V CDR1 and CDR2: MDHEN, SYDVKM. V was cut by 2 bases and J by 3 bases, with 15 bases left in between. The CDR3 extends over 16 amino acids. The chain's CDR3 is CASSLPTGRGTDTQYF. The CDR3 coding sequence is TGTGCCAGCAGTTTACCCACGGGCAGGGGTACAGATACGCAGTATTTT.